A single TCR beta chain is shown here with its context. No antigen is known for it. TCRdb passed the 5' RACE reads through MiXCR, listing each CDR3 protein once. The table has 150,000 or so distinct CDR3 sequences, under 35% seen once. Per the germline V gene, CDR1 is SGHTA and CDR2 is FQGNSA. Trimming took 5 bases from V and 4 from J; bases not matched to a gene: 5. CDR3 length equals 14 residues. These data belong to a study of CD8 T cells in ankylosing spondylitis. Study results and caveats: Reportedly, disease-linked clones are significantly enriched in ankylosing spondylitis patients' matched synovial fluid.

The receptor's source is a male donor with ankylosing spondylitis. The chain recombines TRBV7-2 with TRBJ2-1; 7 bases agree with TRBD1. The source material was synovial fluid, either unsorted or a sorted T cell fraction (not recorded which). The CDR3 region is CASSLRQGYNEQFF. In nucleotides, the CDR3 is TGTGCCAGCAGCCTTAGACAGGGATACAATGAGCAGTTCTTC.